This T cell receptor beta chain was identified during a study of blood T cell repertoires in COVID-19 (dated by TCRdb to the early 2020s). With regard to the full study: Samples covering the acute and convalescent phases of COVID-19 were provided by collaborators in the United States, Italy and Spain. Sample metadata almost always included a de-identified subject ID, COVID-19 status, age in years and sex. The repertoires were released in a freely available public database meant as a resource for research on the immune response to SARS-CoV-2. The samples were drawn from the first 160 participants of the ongoing ImmuneRACE study and from over 950 subjects provided by 6 global collaborators. Where available, HLA class I and class II types were taken from metadata supplied by the sample provider and were not determined by assay-based typing. Deeply sampled blood TCRbeta repertoires from subjects exposed to, actively infected with, or recovered from COVID-19 were included in the dataset. The material from the prospective study consisted of cDNA or gDNA derived from T cells, B-cell-depleted T cells, or PBMCs. Overall study outcomes, separate from this receptor: Clinical and demographic metadata were provided uncurated, with the amount varying by source and participant.

Concerning this clone: There is no known antigen for this receptor. No much larger clone exists at a distance of one base, and base qualities are not known.

In the germline V gene, CDR1 corresponds to SGDLS and CDR2 to YYNGEE. The CDR3 runs 14 residues from the cysteine to the phenylalanine. Of the read, only the CDR3 DNA is kept; its 42 bases are in frame from base 1. V lost 2 bases and J lost 2 bases; the stretch between them is 11 bases long. Participants in the prospective study were aged about 18 to 90 years, lived in 20 to 30 United States geographic areas, and enrolled through a virtual design. Cohort assignment in the prospective study relied on participant-reported clinical history from a screening survey and a study questionnaire. A participant counted as exposed if, within 2 weeks of entering the study, that participant had been in contact with someone who had a PCR-confirmed or clinician-diagnosed COVID-19 case. In the prospective study, whole blood, serum and a nasopharyngeal or oropharyngeal swab were collected from each participant by mobile phlebotomists. Prospective study participants could optionally give additional blood draws and questionnaires over an approximately two-month period. Prospective study blood samples were shipped either frozen or at room temperature before DNA extraction.

The immunoSEQ Assay, a bias-controlled multiplex PCR, was used to amplify TCRbeta CDR3 regions from genomic DNA. Per the original workflow: Within the assay, amplification of reference gene primers was used to estimate how many nucleated cells each sample contained. To quantify the absolute abundance of each unique TCRbeta CDR3 rearrangement, sequence reads were collapsed and filtered. Productive Simpson clonality was computed per sample as the square root of Simpson's diversity index over productive rearrangements. This immuneACCESS table, as held by TCRdb, lists in-frame sequences with V and J called but not all clones. Of the missing ones, under half trace to an unresolved V gene in checked studies; the others have no known cause. Clonal size and the V and J genes are those of that table, whereas D and trimming came from the DNA. This sample comprises 250,000 to 350,000 clones, about 90% of them detected only once. The top ten hold roughly 2.9% of the sample.

Sequenced sample: PBMCs or T cells enriched from blood (not recorded which). This clonotype was obtained from a woman aged 50 to 60 who had been exposed to COVID-19. Recombination linked TRBV9 to TRBJ2-7; TRBD2 is perhaps the D gene, given 5 matching bases. The CDR3 reads CASSVGRGTYEQYF. The nucleotide sequence reads as follows: TGTGCCAGCAGCGTGGGGAGAGGTACCTACGAGCAGTACTTC.